One sample yielded the 13 T cell receptor beta chains listed below, sequenced in a study of blood T cell repertoires in COVID-19. Repertoires were generated with immunoSEQ multiplex PCR, while TCRdb's copy carries only in-frame clones and drops some. The repertoire holds 180,000 or so clones, with approximately 85% as singletons. The sequenced material came from PBMCs or T cells enriched from blood (not recorded which). Receptors were obtained from a young woman who had recovered from COVID-19.

The V call is TRBV3-1 (or the pseudogene TRBV3-2), the J call TRBJ1-2, with 7 nucleotides matching TRBD1. V lost 4 bases, J lost 4 bases, and 3 bases stayed unmatched. Germline V gives CDR1 LGHDT, CDR2 YNNKEL (reference sequence). The CDR3 is 13 amino acids. As DNA, the CDR3 is TGTGCCAGCAGCCCACAGGGGTCCTATGGCTACACCTTC. Translation: CASSPQGSYGYTF.

This chain joins TRBV28 and TRBJ2-1; TRBD1 aligns across 11 bases. V gave up 2 bases and J gave up 5 bases; unmatched junction bases: 8. Germline CDR1 MDHEN, CDR2 SYDVKM. The CDR3 runs to 17 residues. CDR3 region: CASSLRGQGDRHNEQFF. Here the CDR3 DNA reads TGTGCCAGCAGTTTAAGGGGACAGGGGGATAGGCACAATGAGCAGTTCTTC.

This chain links TRBV6-5 with TRBJ1-5, with 9 bases matching TRBD1. The CDR3 loop spans 15 amino acids. The germline gives CDR1 MNHEY, CDR2 SVGAGI. V lost 10 bases to trimming and J lost 2 bases; unmatched junction nucleotides: 9. CDR3 sequence reads: CATRVGDRGNQPQHF. Written as DNA, the CDR3 is TGTGCCACCCGTGTGGGGGACAGGGGCAATCAGCCCCAGCATTTT.

The V and J genes are TRBV28 and TRBJ1-1; D possibly corresponds to TRBD1 (6 bases). V lost 4 bases, J lost 11 bases, and 17 bases lay in between. Germline CDR1 is MDHEN and CDR2 is SYDVKM. The CDR3 is 13 amino acids. This chain's CDR3 is CASSSPVGAGAFF. The CDR3 nucleotides read TGTGCCAGCAGTTCCCCCGTGGGGGCAGGGGCTTTCTTT.

The chain uses TRBV6-5 and TRBJ2-4; the D gene is possibly TRBD2 (5 bases). The germline gives CDR1 MNHEY, CDR2 SVGAGI. V was clipped by 0 bases and J by 5 bases, with 14 bases between them. The CDR3 has 16 amino acids. CDR3 DNA: TGTGCCAGCAGTTACTCATCTAGCTACTTACAAAACATTCAGTACTTC. Encoded protein: CASSYSSSYLQNIQYF.

V and J are TRBV4-1 and TRBJ2-1; TRBD2 matches at 9 bases. This CDR3 has 13 amino acids. V trimming: 8 bases; J trimming: 7 bases; junction bases outside the gene matches: 6. Germline assignment: CDR1 MGHRA and CDR2 YSYEKL. The CDR3 DNA reads as TGCGCCAGCCGGGCGGGAGGGTTGAATGAGCAGTTCTTC. Translation: CASRAGGLNEQFF.

V usage is TRBV10-2 and J usage is TRBJ2-3; 10 nucleotides align to TRBD2. Germline V gives CDR1 WSHSY, CDR2 SAAADI. Germline trimming cut 4 bases from V and 8 bases from J; bases unmatched to any gene: 9. This CDR3 spans 15 amino acids. The CDR3 DNA follows: TGCGCCAGCAGTGTGACTAGCGGGCGGGGAAGTACGCAGTATTTT. Residues: CASSVTSGRGSTQYF.

This sequence joins TRBV19 and TRBJ2-4, with TRBD2 matching over 7 bases. Trimming removed 5 bases from V and 6 bases from J; junction bases left unmatched: 13. Germline V gene sequence: CDR1 LNHDA, CDR2 SQIVND (reference sequence). The CDR3 totals 16 residues. CDR3 in DNA: TGTGCCAGTAGTCCGCTGGGGGGAGGGACTGCAAACATTCAGTACTTC. Protein: CASSPLGGGTANIQYF.

The chain recombines TRBV5-1 with TRBJ2-3, with D possibly being TRBD2 (6 bases). Germline V gene data show CDR1 as SGHRS and CDR2 as YFSETQ. V lost 0 bases, J lost 1 base, and 9 bases lay in between. CDR3 size: 15 residues. In DNA, the CDR3 is TGCGCCAGCAGCTTGGAAGGGAGGCGCACAGATACGCAGTATTTT. Translated: CASSLEGRRTDTQYF.

The J gene is TRBJ2-1, the V gene TRBV3-1 (or the pseudogene TRBV3-2); a possible D gene is TRBD2 (5 bases). V was pared by 1 base and J by 3 bases, with 10 bases between. The germline V gene encodes CDR1 LGHDT and CDR2 YNNKEL (reference sequence). CDR3 size: 15 residues. The CDR3 DNA follows: TGTGCCAGCAGCCAAGTATTACGGGACTACAATGAGCAGTTCTTC. The encoded protein is CASSQVLRDYNEQFF.

The chain uses TRBV4-1 and TRBJ2-5; D unclear. Trimming removed 6 bases at V and 2 bases at J, with 13 bases between. Germline lookup yields CDR1 MGHRA and CDR2 YSYEKL. This CDR3 has 14 amino acids. The CDR3 here is CASRADSNQETQYF. The DNA of the CDR3 is TGCGCCAGCAGGGCCGACTCGAATCAAGAGACCCAGTACTTC.

The chain combines TRBV7-9 with TRBJ2-2, with a possible D match to TRBD2 (6 bases). V lost 3 bases and J lost 1, with 15 bases in between. The CDR3 has 17 residues. Germline V gene lookup returns CDR1 SEHNR and CDR2 FQNEAQ (reference sequence). The CDR3 DNA reads as TGTGCCAGCAGCTTGTTGCCGGAGGGCCTGAACACCGGGGAGCTGTTTTTT. Protein product: CASSLLPEGLNTGELFF.

This clone was seen a single time. The rearrangement uses TRBV30 and TRBJ2-7; 10 bases agree with TRBD1. Trimming removed 5 bases from V and 3 bases from J; junction bases left unmatched: 10. Germline V gene data show CDR1 as GTSNPN and CDR2 as SVGIG (reference sequence). CDR3 size: 15 residues. CDR3 residues: CAWADPGQGIYEQYF. The CDR3 nucleotides are TGTGCCTGGGCTGATCCGGGACAGGGGATCTACGAGCAGTACTTC.